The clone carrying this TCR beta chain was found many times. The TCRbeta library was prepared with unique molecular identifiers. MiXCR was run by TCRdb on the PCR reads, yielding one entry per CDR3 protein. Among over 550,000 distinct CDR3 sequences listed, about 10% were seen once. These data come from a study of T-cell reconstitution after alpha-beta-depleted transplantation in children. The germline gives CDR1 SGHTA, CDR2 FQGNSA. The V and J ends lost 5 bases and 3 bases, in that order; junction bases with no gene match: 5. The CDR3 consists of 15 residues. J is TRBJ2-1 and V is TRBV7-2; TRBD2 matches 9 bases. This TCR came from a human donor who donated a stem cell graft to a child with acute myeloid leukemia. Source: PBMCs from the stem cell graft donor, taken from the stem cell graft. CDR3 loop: CASSLSSGNYNEQFF. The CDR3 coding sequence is TGTGCCAGCAGCCTCTCTAGCGGGAACTACAATGAGCAGTTCTTC.